This is a list of T cell receptor beta chains from one sample in a study of T cells in Graves' hyperthyroidism and ophthalmopathy. Via MiXCR, TCRdb re-called the multiplex PCR reads, giving one row per CDR3 protein. Counted here are a few hundred thousand distinct CDR3 sequences, 15% to 20% occurring once; the ten biggest clones make up less than 20%. The sequenced sample consisted of blood. The receptors come from a middle-aged woman with Graves' ophthalmopathy. Each CDR3 is given with its conserved first and last residue.

TRBV24-1	TRBJ1-2	CATTGTEHGYTF
TRBV4-2	TRBJ1-2	CASSQESGHNYGYTF
TRBV28	TRBJ1-5	CASSFGLGSRSNQPQHF
TRBV6-5	TRBJ1-3	CASRILDTIYF
TRBV20-1	TRBJ2-1	CSALGQSSYNEQFF
TRBV7-2	TRBJ2-7	CASSLALGEQSSYEQYF
TRBV6-5	TRBJ1-3	CASSYSGDSGNTIYF
TRBV12-3/TRBV12-4	TRBJ1-1	CASSYTHHRERNTEAFF
TRBV28	TRBJ2-5	CASSLLEETQYF
TRBV19	TRBJ1-1	CASSPSSRLNTEAFF
TRBV27	TRBJ2-7	CASSLRSNYEQYF
TRBV28	TRBJ1-2	CASSLASLGNYGYTF
TRBV7-2	TRBJ1-1	CASSQTGPPAEAFF
TRBV11-2	TRBJ2-7	CASSLDYREEYEQYF
TRBV7-2	TRBJ2-7	CASSLAGQGFYEQYF
TRBV7-9	TRBJ2-2	CASSLISGGTGELFF
TRBV20-1	TRBJ2-5	CSARDGQGAETQYF